This TCR beta chain emerged from a study of cytomegalovirus exposure and HLA in healthy donors. Study summary: Drawn from HLA-typed donors, around 85 million unique TCRs were held in an early data release.

Both 60 Vbeta primers and 13 Jbeta primers went into the PCR. Method: immunoSEQ multiplex PCR; TCRdb's copy keeps in-frame clones and lacks some. The table records 45,000 to 65,000 clones, about 70% of them present only once. Unmatched junction bases numbered 2, after V lost 1 base and J lost 1 base. From germline, CDR1 is MDHEN and CDR2 SYDVKM. There are 15 residues in the CDR3. This clone appeared a few times. What was sequenced was PBMCs. The gene calls are TRBV28 and TRBJ1-1; 8 bases align to TRBD1. This TCR came from a woman aged 45-59 years in good health and CMV-seropositive. The CDR3 loop is CASSLFTGGNTEAFF. CDR3 coding DNA: TGTGCCAGCAGTTTATTTACAGGGGGGAACACTGAAGCTTTCTTT.